The sequence of this T cell receptor (beta chain) was determined in a study of regulatory T cells in long-lasting Graves disease. Overall study: To qualify as persistent, Graves' disease required over 5 years of antithyroid drugs with positive TSH receptor antibodies.

This clonotype was detected ten times or more. The time point was: persistent/refractory GD, antithyroid drugs over 5 years with positive TRAb. After RNA was extracted from PBMCs, the TCR library was made from it. Germline CDR1 and CDR2: MNHNS and SASEGT. V lost 5 bases, J lost 3 bases, and 9 bases stayed unmatched. The CDR3 sequence is 16 residues long. The TCR beta library used iRepertoire HTBI primers with Arm-PCR amplification of CDR3. Authors' analysis steps: The identification of approximately 62 TRBV and some 15 TRBJ segments was made across samples. TCRdb re-derived calls from the multiplex PCR reads in MiXCR, one entry per CDR3 protein. These V and J calls rely on TCRdb rather than the paper's analysis. The data show 400,000 or so distinct CDR3 sequences, with less than 25% seen just once and about 20% held by the top ten.

The sequencing used peripheral blood mononuclear cells (PBMCs), collected when the disease was refractory, from a patient treated with antithyroid drugs. The chain recombines TRBV6-1 with TRBJ2-5; 10 bases agree with TRBD1. The TCR comes from a female donor with Graves disease. CDR3 loop: CASSPSGTGAKETQYF. CDR3 in DNA: TGTGCCAGCAGTCCATCCGGGACAGGGGCTAAAGAGACCCAGTACTTC.